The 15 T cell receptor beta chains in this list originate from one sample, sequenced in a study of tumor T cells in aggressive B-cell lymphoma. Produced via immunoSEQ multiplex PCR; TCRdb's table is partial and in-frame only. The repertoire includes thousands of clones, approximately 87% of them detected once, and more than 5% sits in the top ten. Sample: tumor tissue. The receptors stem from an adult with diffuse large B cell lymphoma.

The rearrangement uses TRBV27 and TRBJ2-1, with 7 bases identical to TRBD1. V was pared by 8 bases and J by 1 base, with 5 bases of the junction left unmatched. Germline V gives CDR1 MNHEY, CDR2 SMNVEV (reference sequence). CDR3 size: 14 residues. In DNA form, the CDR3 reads TGTGCCAGCCGTCCGGGACAGTCCTACAATGAGCAGTTCTTC. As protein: CASRPGQSYNEQFF.

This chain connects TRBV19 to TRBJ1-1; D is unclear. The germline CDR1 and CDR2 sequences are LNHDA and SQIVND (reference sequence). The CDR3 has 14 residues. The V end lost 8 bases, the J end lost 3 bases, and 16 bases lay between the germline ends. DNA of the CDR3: TGTGCCAGTTACCCGAGGGCAACGGACACTGAAGCTTTCTTT. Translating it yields CASYPRATDTEAFF. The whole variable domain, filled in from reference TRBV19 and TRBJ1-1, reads DGGITQSPKYLFRKEGQNVTLSCEQNLNHDAMYWYRQDPGQGLRLIYYSQIVNDFQKGDIAEGYSVSREKKESFPLTVTSAQKNPTAFYLCASYPRATDTEAFFGQGTRLTVV.

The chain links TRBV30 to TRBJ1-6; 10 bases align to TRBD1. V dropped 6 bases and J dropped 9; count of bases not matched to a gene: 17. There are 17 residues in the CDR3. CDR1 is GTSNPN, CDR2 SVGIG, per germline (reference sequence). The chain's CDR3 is CACLGTGVPPAGSPLHF. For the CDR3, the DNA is TGTGCCTGCCTCGGGACAGGGGTTCCGCCTGCAGGTTCACCCCTCCACTTT.

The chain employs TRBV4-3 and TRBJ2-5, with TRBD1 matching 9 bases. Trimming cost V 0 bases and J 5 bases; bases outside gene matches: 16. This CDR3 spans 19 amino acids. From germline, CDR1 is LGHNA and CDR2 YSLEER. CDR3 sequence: CASSQDLAGTGIGLETQYF. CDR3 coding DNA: TGCGCCAGCAGCCAAGATCTTGCGGGGACAGGGATAGGGTTGGAGACCCAGTACTTC.

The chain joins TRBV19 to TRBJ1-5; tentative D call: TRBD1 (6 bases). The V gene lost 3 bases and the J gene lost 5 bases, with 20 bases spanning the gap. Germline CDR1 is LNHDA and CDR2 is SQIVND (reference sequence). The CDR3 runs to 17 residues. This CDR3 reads CASSMGGGDGSYQPQHF. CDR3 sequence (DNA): TGTGCCAGTAGTATGGGAGGGGGGGATGGTTCTTATCAGCCCCAGCATTTT. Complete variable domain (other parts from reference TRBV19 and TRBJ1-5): DGGITQSPKYLFRKEGQNVTLSCEQNLNHDAMYWYRQDPGQGLRLIYYSQIVNDFQKGDIAEGYSVSREKKESFPLTVTSAQKNPTAFYLCASSMGGGDGSYQPQHFGDGTRLSIL.

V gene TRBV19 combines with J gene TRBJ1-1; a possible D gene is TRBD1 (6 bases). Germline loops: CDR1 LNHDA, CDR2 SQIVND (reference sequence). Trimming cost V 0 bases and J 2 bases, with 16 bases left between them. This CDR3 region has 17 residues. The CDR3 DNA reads TGTGCCAGTAGTATAGATTCCGACACAGGGAGAAACACTGAAGCTTTCTTT. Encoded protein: CASSIDSDTGRNTEAFF.

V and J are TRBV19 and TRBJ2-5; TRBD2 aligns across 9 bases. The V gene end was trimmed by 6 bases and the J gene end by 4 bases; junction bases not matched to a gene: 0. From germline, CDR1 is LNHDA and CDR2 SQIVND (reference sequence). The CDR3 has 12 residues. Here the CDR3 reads CASRLAGETQYF. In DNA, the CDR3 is TGTGCCAGTAGACTAGCGGGAGAGACCCAGTACTTC. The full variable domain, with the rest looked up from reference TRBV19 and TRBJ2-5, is DGGITQSPKYLFRKEGQNVTLSCEQNLNHDAMYWYRQDPGQGLRLIYYSQIVNDFQKGDIAEGYSVSREKKESFPLTVTSAQKNPTAFYLCASRLAGETQYFGPGTRLLVL.

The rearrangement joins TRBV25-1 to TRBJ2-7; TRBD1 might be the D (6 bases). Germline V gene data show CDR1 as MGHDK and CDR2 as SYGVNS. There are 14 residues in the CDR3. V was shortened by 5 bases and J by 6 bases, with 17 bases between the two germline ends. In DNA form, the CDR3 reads TGTGCCAGCAGTCTCTTTGGGGACAAAGGCGAGCAGTACTTC. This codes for CASSLFGDKGEQYF.

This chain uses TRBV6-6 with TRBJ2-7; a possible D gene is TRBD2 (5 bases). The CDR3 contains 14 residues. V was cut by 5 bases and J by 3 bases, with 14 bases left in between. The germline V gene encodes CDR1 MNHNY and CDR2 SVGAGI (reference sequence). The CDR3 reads CASSPGYRGYEQYF. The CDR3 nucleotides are TGTGCCAGCAGTCCTGGCTATCGGGGCTACGAGCAGTACTTC.

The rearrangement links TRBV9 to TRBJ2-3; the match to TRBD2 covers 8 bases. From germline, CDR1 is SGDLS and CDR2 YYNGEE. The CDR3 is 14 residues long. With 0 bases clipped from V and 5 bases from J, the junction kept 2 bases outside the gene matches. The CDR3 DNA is TGTGCCAGCAGCGTAGCGGGGGGGGTAGATACGCAGTATTTT. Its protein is CASSVAGGVDTQYF. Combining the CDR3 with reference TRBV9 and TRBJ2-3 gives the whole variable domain DSGVTQTPKHLITATGQRVTLRCSPRSGDLSVYWYQQSLDQGLQFLIQYYNGEERAKGNILERFSAQQFPDLHSELNLSSLELGDSALYFCASSVAGGVDTQYFGPGTRLTVL.

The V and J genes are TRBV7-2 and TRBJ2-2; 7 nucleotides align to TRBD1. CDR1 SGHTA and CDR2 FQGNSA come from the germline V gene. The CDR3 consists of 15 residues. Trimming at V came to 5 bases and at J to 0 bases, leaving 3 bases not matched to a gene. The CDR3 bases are TGTGCCAGCAGCATCCAGGGGGCGAACACCGGGGAGCTGTTTTTT. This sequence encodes CASSIQGANTGELFF.

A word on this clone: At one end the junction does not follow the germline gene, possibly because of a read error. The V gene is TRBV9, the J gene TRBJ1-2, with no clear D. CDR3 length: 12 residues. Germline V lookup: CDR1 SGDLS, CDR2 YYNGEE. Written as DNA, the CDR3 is TGTGTCAGCAGCGGAGGCGAGGGTGGCTACACCTTC. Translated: CVSSGGEGGYTF.

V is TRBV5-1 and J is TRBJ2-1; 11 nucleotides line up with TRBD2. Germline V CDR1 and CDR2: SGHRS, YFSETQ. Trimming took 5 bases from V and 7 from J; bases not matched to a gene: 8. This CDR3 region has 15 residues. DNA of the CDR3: TGCGCCAGCAGTGAAGGGACTAGCGGAAATAATGAGCAGTTCTTC. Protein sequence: CASSEGTSGNNEQFF.

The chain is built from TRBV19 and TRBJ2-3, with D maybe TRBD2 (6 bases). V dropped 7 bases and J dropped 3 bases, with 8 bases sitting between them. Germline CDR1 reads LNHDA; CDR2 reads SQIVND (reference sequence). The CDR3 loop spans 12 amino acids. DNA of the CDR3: TGTGCCAGTAAAGGAGGGACAGATACGCAGTATTTT. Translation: CASKGGTDTQYF.

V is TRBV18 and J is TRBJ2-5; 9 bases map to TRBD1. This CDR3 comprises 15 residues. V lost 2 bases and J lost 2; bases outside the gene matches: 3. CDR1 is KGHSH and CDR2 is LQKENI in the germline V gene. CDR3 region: CASSPTGGSQETQYF. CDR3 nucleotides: TGTGCCAGCTCACCAACAGGGGGCTCACAAGAGACCCAGTACTTC.